Included here is one T cell receptor beta chain sequence, with context. The antigen remains undetermined. The data derive from a study of shared clonotypes between healthy human individuals. Turning to the study itself: The study enrolled two women and a few men aged 18 to 49.

Study results and limitations: The study sampled only blood, and tissue repertoires likely differ.

All donors qualified as healthy HIV-negative adults and had experienced no recent acute infections or vaccinations. The CDR3 is 17 amino acids. The germline gives CDR1 SGHRS, CDR2 YFSETQ. V shed 1 base and J 0 bases; nucleotides not matched to a gene: 4. Assay used: immunoSEQ multiplex PCR; TCRdb lists only in-frame clones, some missing. Of around 440,000 clones listed, approximately 80% were seen once; the top ten hold 9.5% to 15%. Sequenced material: PBMCs. The chain uses TRBV5-1 and TRBJ2-1; TRBD2 matches at 10 bases. The sequence came from a middle-aged woman in good health. Some clones in this sample may be carry-over from other donors' samples. CDR3 protein: CASSLNPSGSSYNEQFF. The CDR3 nucleotides are TGCGCCAGCAGCTTGAACCCTAGCGGGAGCTCCTACAATGAGCAGTTCTTC. The full variable domain, completed using reference TRBV5-1 and TRBJ2-1, is KAGVTQTPRYLIKTRGQQVTLSCSPISGHRSVSWYQQTPGQGLQFLFEYFSETQRNKGNFPGRFSGRQFSNSRSEMNVSTLELGDSALYLCASSLNPSGSSYNEQFFGPGTRLTVL.